Listed below are T cell receptor beta chains from one sample, sequenced in a study of T-cell reconstitution after alpha-beta-depleted transplantation in children. MiXCR, run by TCRdb on the PCR reads, gives a single entry per CDR3 protein. Among under 300,000 distinct CDR3 sequences listed, 9.7% were seen once. Sequenced here: PBMCs from the stem cell graft donor, sampled from the stem cell graft. The receptor set was obtained from a human donor who donated a stem cell graft to a child with SCID. Both conserved end residues are part of each CDR3. Fields, in order: V gene, D gene, J gene, clone size, CDR3 DNA, CDR3 protein. D genes are given only for firm matches. Clone size is stated in some rows and not others, as once, few, many or a class when expanded.

V: TRBV12-3/TRBV12-4; D: -; J: TRBJ2-3; size: many; DNA: TGTGCCAGCACCCCCGGCTTGGGGTTTTCAGATACGCAGTATTTT; CDR3: CASTPGLGFSDTQYF
V: TRBV5-4; D: TRBD1; J: TRBJ2-2; size: -; DNA: TGTGCCAGCAGCTTGGTTCAGGGGGCTAACACCGGGGAGCTGTTTTTT; CDR3: CASSLVQGANTGELFF
V: TRBV18; D: -; J: TRBJ2-2; size: few; DNA: TGTGCCAGCTCACCACCACAGGGTACCGGGGAGCTGTTTTTT; CDR3: CASSPPQGTGELFF
V: TRBV29-1; D: -; J: TRBJ2-7; size: few; DNA: TGCAGCGTTATCCTAAAGAGCTACCCCGAGCAGTACTTC; CDR3: CSVILKSYPEQYF
V: TRBV15; D: -; J: TRBJ1-4; size: many; DNA: TGTGCCACCAGCAGAGGAGGTGAAAAACTGTTTTTT; CDR3: CATSRGGEKLFF
V: TRBV5-1; D: -; J: TRBJ1-1; size: many; DNA: TGCGCCAGCAGCTTGGCGGCAGGTTCGGCTGAAGCTTTCTTT; CDR3: CASSLAAGSAEAFF
V: TRBV20-1; D: -; J: TRBJ2-5; size: many; DNA: TGCAGTGCTCCCGGACCGGATATGGTGACCCAGTACTTC; CDR3: CSAPGPDMVTQYF
V: TRBV2; D: -; J: TRBJ1-2; size: many; DNA: TGTGCCAGCACCCAGGCGGGGCCTGGCTACACCTTC; CDR3: CASTQAGPGYTF
V: TRBV7-6; D: -; J: TRBJ2-1; size: many; DNA: TGTGCCAGCAGCTTAGTGGGTGACCGGAGCTCCTACAATGAGCAGTTCTTC; CDR3: CASSLVGDRSSYNEQFF
V: TRBV5-6; D: -; J: TRBJ2-7; size: many; DNA: TGTGCCAGCAGCTTGGCGCCATCTCCCTCCTACGAGCAGTACTTC; CDR3: CASSLAPSPSYEQYF
V: TRBV20-1; D: -; J: TRBJ1-2; size: many; DNA: TGCAGTGCTAGATCCGGTGGGGACTATGGCTACACCTTC; CDR3: CSARSGGDYGYTF
V: TRBV5-1; D: TRBD1; J: TRBJ2-5; size: many; DNA: TGCGCCAGCAGCTTGGGGGACAGTCAAGAGACCCAGTACTTC; CDR3: CASSLGDSQETQYF
V: TRBV28; D: -; J: TRBJ2-1; size: many; DNA: TGTGCCAGCAGTTTGGGCGGGACATACGACAATGAGCAGTTCTTC; CDR3: CASSLGGTYDNEQFF
V: TRBV5-5; D: TRBD1; J: TRBJ1-6; size: many; DNA: TGTGCCAGCAGCTCAGGACAGGGGACGATTTTGGATGATTCACCCCTCCACTTT; CDR3: CASSSGQGTILDDSPLHF